The present TCR beta chain was sequenced within a study of beta chain features in type 1 diabetes. Study-level points and caveats: When Type 1 diabetes patients were examined, their TCRB CDR3s proved moderately but significantly shorter in all four CD4+ subsets.

As concerns this clone: The antigen remains undetermined. Distinct nucleotide sequences in the sample also encode this CDR3.

Germline V gene sequence: CDR1 GTSNPN, CDR2 SVGIG (reference sequence). This CDR3 is 13 amino acids long. Trimming cost V 5 bases and J 0 bases, with 5 bases left between them. The study reverse transcribed the entire isolated RNA, so it sequenced expressed TCRB transcripts. Sequencing was performed with immunoSEQ multiplex PCR; in TCRdb, only in-frame clones are kept and a portion is missing. Of about 160,000 clones in the sample, roughly 59% were seen once. The receptor's source is a man in his thirties or forties with type 1 diabetes. Sequencing was performed on naive CD4+ T cells from blood. V usage is TRBV30 and J usage is TRBJ2-6; D is undetermined. CDR3: CAWRFSGANVLTF. CDR3 nucleotides: TGTGCCTGGCGTTTCTCTGGGGCCAACGTCCTGACTTTC.